Included here is one T cell receptor (beta chain) sequence, with context. The antigen is unknown. The data are from a study of OX40 agonist ivuxolimab in advanced cancers. Study background: Patients enrolled in dose escalation were diagnosed with hepatocellular carcinoma, melanoma, renal cell or head and neck cancer.

Any history of autoimmune disease or systemic immunosuppression disqualified patients. Some clones are missing from TCRdb's copy, which holds only in-frame ones; the method was immunoSEQ multiplex PCR. The repertoire includes 79,000 or so clones, 75% to 95% of them detected once, and about 1.6% sits in the top ten. This CDR3 has 15 amino acids. The V and J ends lost 8 bases and 3 bases, in that order; junction bases with no gene match: 10. In germline, CDR1 is SGHTA, CDR2 FQGNSA. Study results and caveats: Low normalized T-cell clonal expansion was also seen in some nonresponders. More expanded clones were seen, on average, in CD8+ T cells than in CD4+.

This TCR was sampled from an adult with an advanced solid tumor such as melanoma, head and neck, liver or kidney cancer. The input for sequencing was CD4+ or CD8+ T cells sorted from blood, taken in a trial of the OX40 agonist ivuxolimab. The rearrangement links TRBV7-2 to TRBJ2-1; 7 positions agree with TRBD2. DNA for the CDR3: TGTGCCAGCCAATTATCGGGCGGGAGCTACAATGAGCAGTTCTTC. Amino acids: CASQLSGGSYNEQFF.